Described below is a single T cell receptor (beta chain) sequence and its context. Its antigen is not known. The entry originates in a study of T cell responses to AZD1222 COVID-19 vaccine. Findings and caveats of the study: Reportedly, close to half of spike-specific TCRs are directed against unmutated variant regions. Breadth and depth of Spike-specific TCRs rose after two AZD1222 doses. Samples come after the peak T cell response, not at day 14. Along spike, vaccine-associated CD4 TCRs were found throughout, with dominance at 160-218 and 743-854.

Only in-frame clones appear in the TCRdb table, and some are missing; sequencing was by immunoSEQ multiplex PCR. The data hold 150,000 to 180,000 clones, with 80% to 90% observed a single time. This CDR3 has 13 residues. The germline CDR1 and CDR2 sequences are MNHNS and SASEGT. V lost 2 bases to trimming and J lost 8 bases, with 11 bases between them. This rearrangement joins TRBV6-1 to TRBJ2-3; D gene unclear. The source material was peripheral blood, sampled on day 0 of MenACWY control vaccination. The receptor was derived from an adult in good health. The CDR3 loop is CASSESLGGTQYF. The CDR3, as DNA: TGTGCCAGCAGTGAAAGTCTCGGCGGTACGCAGTATTTT.